The T cell receptor (beta chain) under discussion was sequenced for a study of shared clonotypes between healthy human individuals. General study findings and limits: Larger estimated richness was generally recorded for naive subsets relative to memory subsets.

For every subset, genomic DNA was evenly distributed across several immunoSEQ plates. Here immunoSEQ multiplex PCR was the method, and the copy in TCRdb shows in-frame clones only, minus some. The sample lists 2,500,000 or so clones; 85% to 95% were seen once. A word on this clone: Its antigen is not known.

Germline values: CDR1 GTSNPN, CDR2 SVGIG (reference sequence). V shed 5 bases, J shed 0 bases, and the junction held 3 bases outside the gene matches. There are 14 residues in the CDR3. This TCR came from a man younger than 35 in good health. Some clones in this sample may be carry-over from other donors' samples. The specimen sequenced was naive CD4+ T cells from PBMCs. Sample subset: CD45RA+ positively selected. J is TRBJ2-2 and V is TRBV30; 7 bases map to TRBD1. In DNA form, the CDR3 reads TGTGCCTGGCAGGGACAGCCGAACACCGGGGAGCTGTTTTTT. It specifies CAWQGQPNTGELFF.